The sequence of this TCR beta chain was determined in a study of T cell responses to AZD1222 COVID-19 vaccine. TCRdb's copy holds only in-frame clones and misses some; the assay was immunoSEQ multiplex PCR. Of about 120,000 clones listed, more than 75% are singletons. This clone was detected only a few times. Its antigen is currently unknown. Study results and limitations: Among spike-specific TCRs, nearly half reportedly target unmutated variant regions. Spike-specific TCR repertoires showed rising breadth and depth after two AZD1222 doses. White British ancestry dominated among donors, who included more females, and clonal diversity was possibly underestimated.

CDR3 length: 14 residues. V was shortened by 4 bases and J by 7 bases, with 14 bases between the two germline ends. The germline V gene has CDR1 SNHLY and CDR2 FYNNEI. The chain carries TRBV2 and TRBJ2-1; no clear D. Sequenced material: peripheral blood, taken on day 0 of AZD1222 vaccination. This sequence originates from an adult in good health. For the CDR3, the DNA is TGTGCCAGCAGTGCTGACCGACCCCAGAATGAGCAGTTCTTC. Protein sequence: CASSADRPQNEQFF.